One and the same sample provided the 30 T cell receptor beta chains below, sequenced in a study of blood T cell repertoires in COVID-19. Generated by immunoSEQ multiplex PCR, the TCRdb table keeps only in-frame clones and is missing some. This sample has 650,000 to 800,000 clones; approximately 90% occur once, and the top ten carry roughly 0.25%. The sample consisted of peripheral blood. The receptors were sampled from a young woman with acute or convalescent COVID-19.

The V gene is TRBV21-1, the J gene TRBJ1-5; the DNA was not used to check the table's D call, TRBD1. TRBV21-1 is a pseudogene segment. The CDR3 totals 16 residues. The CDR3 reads CASSKVWQARHQPQHF. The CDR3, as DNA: TGTGCCAGCAGCAAAGTGTGGCAGGCAAGGCATCAGCCCCAGCATTTT.

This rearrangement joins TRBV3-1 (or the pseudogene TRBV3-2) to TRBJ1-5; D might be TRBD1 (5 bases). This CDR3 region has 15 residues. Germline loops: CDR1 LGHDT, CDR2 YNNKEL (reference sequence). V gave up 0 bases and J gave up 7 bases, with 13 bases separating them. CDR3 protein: CASSQDFGGTQPQHF. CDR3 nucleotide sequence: TGTGCCAGCAGCCAAGATTTCGGGGGTACCCAGCCCCAGCATTTT.

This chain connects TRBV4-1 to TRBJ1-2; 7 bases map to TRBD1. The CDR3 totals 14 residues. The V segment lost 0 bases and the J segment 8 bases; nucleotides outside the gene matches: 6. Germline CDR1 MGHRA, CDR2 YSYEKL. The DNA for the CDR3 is TGCGCCAGCAGCCAAGATGGGCAGGGGGGAGGCTACACCTTC. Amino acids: CASSQDGQGGGYTF.

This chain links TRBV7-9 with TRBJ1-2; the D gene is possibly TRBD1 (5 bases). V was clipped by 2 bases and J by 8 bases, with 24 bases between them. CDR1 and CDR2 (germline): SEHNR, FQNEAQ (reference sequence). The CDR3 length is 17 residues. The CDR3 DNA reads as TGTGCCAGCAGCTTAACTAACCTCAGGGTCCCCTTCGGGGGCTACACCTTC. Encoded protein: CASSLTNLRVPFGGYTF.

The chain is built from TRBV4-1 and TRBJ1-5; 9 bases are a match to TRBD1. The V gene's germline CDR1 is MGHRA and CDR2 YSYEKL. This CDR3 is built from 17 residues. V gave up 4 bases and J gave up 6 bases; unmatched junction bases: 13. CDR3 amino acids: CASSPGGQGFFGQPQHF. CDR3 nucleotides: TGCGCCAGCAGCCCCGGGGGACAGGGATTTTTCGGTCAGCCCCAGCATTTT.

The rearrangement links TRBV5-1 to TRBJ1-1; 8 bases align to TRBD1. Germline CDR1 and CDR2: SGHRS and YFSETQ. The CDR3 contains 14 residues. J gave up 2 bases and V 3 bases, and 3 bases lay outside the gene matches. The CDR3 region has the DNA TGCGCCAGCAGCTCTCAGGGGGCAAACACTGAAGCTTTCTTT. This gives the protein CASSSQGANTEAFF.

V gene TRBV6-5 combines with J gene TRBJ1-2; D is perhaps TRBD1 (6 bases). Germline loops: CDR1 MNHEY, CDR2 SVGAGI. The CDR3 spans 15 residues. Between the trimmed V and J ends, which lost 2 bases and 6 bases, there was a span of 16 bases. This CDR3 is CASSYLRGAADGYTF. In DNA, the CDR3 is TGTGCCAGCAGTTACCTTCGGGGGGCGGCTGATGGCTACACCTTC.

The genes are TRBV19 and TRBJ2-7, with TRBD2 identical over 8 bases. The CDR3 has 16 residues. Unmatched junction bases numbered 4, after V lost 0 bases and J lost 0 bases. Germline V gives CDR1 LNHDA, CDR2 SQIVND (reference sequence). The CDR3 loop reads CASSIEGSGASYEQYF. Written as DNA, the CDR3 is TGTGCCAGTAGTATAGAAGGTAGCGGGGCCTCCTACGAGCAGTACTTC.

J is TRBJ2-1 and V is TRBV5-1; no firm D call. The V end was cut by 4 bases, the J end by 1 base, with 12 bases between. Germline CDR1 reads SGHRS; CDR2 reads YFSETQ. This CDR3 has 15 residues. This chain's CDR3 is CASSGDMSSYNEQFF. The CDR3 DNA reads TGCGCCAGCAGCGGCGACATGTCTTCCTACAATGAGCAGTTCTTC.

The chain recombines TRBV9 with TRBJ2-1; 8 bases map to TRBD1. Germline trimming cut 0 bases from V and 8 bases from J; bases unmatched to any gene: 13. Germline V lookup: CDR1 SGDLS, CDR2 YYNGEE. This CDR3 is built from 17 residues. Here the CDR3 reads CASSVGARPGGNDEQFF. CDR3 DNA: TGTGCCAGCAGCGTAGGAGCCCGGCCAGGGGGCAATGATGAGCAGTTCTTC. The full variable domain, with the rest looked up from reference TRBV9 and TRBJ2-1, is DSGVTQTPKHLITATGQRVTLRCSPRSGDLSVYWYQQSLDQGLQFLIQYYNGEERAKGNILERFSAQQFPDLHSELNLSSLELGDSALYFCASSVGARPGGNDEQFFGPGTRLTVL.

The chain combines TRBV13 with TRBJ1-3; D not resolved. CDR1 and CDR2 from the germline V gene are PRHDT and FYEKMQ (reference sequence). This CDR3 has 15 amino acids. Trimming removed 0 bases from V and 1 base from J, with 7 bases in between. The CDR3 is CASSLGPVSGNTIYF. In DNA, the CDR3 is TGTGCCAGCAGCTTAGGCCCCGTATCTGGAAACACCATATATTTT.

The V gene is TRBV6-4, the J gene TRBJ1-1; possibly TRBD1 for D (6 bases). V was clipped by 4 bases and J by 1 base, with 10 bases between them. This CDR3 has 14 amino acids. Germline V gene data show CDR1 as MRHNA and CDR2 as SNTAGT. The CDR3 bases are TGTGCCAGCAGTGCACAGGGCGCGAACACTGAAGCTTTCTTT. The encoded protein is CASSAQGANTEAFF.

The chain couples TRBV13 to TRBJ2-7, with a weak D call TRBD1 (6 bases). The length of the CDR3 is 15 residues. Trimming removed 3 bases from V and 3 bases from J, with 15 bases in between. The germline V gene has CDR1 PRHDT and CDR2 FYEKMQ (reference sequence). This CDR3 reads CASSFTGQHYYEQYF. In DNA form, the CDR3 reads TGTGCCAGCAGCTTCACCGGACAGCACTACTACGAGCAGTACTTC.

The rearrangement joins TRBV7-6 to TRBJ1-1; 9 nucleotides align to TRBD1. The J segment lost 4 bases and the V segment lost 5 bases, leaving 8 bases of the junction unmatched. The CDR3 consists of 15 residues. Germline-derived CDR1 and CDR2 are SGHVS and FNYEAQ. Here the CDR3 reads CASSLGTGGFTEAFF. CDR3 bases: TGTGCCAGCAGCCTGGGAACAGGGGGCTTCACTGAAGCTTTCTTT.

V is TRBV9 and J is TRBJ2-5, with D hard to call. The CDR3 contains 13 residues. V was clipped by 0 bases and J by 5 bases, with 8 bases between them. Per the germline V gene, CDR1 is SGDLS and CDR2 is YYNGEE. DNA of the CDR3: TGTGCCAGCAGCGTAGGGTCCGGGGAGACCCAGTACTTC. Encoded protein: CASSVGSGETQYF.

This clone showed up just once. CDR3 protein: CASSASGYGYTF. CDR3 DNA: TGTGCCAGCAGTGCTTCAGGTTATGGCTACACCTTC. This chain joins TRBV2 and TRBJ1-2; D remains unclear. This CDR3 comprises 12 residues. Germline CDR1 reads SNHLY; CDR2 reads FYNNEI. The V and J ends lost 4 bases and 5 bases respectively, with 8 bases between them.

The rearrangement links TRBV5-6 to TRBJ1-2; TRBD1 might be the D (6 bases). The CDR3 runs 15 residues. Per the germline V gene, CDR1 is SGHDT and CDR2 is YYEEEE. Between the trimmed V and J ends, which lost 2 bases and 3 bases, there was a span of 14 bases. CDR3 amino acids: CASSFPTGNDYGYTF. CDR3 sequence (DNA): TGTGCCAGCAGCTTCCCCACAGGGAATGACTATGGCTACACCTTC.

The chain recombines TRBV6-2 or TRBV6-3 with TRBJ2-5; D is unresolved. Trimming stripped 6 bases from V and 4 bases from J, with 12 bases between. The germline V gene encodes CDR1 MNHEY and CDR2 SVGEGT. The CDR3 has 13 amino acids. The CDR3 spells CASSKSEPETQYF. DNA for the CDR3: TGTGCCAGCAGCAAGAGCGAGCCAGAGACCCAGTACTTC.

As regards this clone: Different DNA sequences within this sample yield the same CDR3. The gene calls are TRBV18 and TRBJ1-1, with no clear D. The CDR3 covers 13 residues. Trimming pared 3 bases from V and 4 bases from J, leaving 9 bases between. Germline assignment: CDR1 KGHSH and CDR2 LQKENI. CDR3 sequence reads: CASSPSGGTEAFF. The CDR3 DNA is TGTGCCAGCTCACCCTCAGGTGGCACTGAAGCTTTCTTT.

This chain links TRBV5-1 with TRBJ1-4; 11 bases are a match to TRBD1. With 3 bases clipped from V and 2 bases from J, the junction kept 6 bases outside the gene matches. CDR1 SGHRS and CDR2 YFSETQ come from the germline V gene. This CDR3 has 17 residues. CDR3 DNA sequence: TGCGCCAGCAGCTCCCCCGGGACAGGGGGTACTAATGAAAAACTGTTTTTT. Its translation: CASSSPGTGGTNEKLFF.

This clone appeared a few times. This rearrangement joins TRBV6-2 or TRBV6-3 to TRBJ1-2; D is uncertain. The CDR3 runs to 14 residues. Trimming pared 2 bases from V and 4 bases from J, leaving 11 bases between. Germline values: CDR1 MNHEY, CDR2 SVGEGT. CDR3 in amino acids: CASSYGWASYGYTF. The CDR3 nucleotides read TGTGCCAGCAGTTACGGATGGGCCAGCTATGGCTACACCTTC.

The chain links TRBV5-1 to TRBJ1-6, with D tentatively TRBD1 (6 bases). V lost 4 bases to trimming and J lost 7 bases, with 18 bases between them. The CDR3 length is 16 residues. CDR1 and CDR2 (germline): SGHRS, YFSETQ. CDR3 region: CASSVYDRTLNSPLHF. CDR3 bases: TGCGCCAGCAGCGTCTACGACAGGACCCTCAATTCACCCCTCCACTTT.

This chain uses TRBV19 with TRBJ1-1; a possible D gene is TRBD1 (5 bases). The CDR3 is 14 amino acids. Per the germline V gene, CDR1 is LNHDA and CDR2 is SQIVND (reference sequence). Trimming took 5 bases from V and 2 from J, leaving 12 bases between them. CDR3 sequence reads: CASSWAGLNTEAFF. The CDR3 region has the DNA TGTGCCAGTAGTTGGGCGGGGCTAAACACTGAAGCTTTCTTT.

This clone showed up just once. CDR3 sequence reads: CASSVESRTGVPGNTIYF. DNA of the CDR3: TGTGCCAGCAGCGTAGAATCTCGGACAGGCGTACCAGGAAACACCATATATTTT. This chain links TRBV9 with TRBJ1-3; 7 bases fit TRBD1. The germline gives CDR1 SGDLS, CDR2 YYNGEE. This CDR3 spans 18 amino acids. V was clipped by 0 bases and J by 4 bases; unmatched bases: 13.

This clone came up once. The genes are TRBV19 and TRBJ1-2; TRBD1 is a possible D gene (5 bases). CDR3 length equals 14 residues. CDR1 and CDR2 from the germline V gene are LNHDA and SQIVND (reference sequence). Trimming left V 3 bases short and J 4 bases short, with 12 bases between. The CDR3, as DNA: TGTGCCAGTAGTATTATGCAGGGTGTCTATGGCTACACCTTC. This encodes CASSIMQGVYGYTF.

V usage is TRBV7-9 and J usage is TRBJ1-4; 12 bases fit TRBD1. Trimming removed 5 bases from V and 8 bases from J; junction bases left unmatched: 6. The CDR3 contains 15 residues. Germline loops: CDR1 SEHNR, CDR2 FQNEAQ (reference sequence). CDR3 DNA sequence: TGTGCCAGCAGCGAGCGTGGGACAGGGGGCGAAAAACTGTTTTTT. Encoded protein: CASSERGTGGEKLFF.

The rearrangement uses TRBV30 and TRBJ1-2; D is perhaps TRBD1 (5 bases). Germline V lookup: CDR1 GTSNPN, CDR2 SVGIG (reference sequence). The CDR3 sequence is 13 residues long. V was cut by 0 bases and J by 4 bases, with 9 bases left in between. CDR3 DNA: TGTGCCTGGAGTGTAGACAGCCCCTATGGCTACACCTTC. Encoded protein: CAWSVDSPYGYTF.

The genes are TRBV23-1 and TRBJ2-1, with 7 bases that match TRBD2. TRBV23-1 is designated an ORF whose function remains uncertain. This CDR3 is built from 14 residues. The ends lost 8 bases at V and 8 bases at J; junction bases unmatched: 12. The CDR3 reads CASAGTTPPDEQFF. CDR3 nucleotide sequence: TGCGCCAGCGCTGGGACTACCCCCCCGGATGAGCAGTTCTTC.

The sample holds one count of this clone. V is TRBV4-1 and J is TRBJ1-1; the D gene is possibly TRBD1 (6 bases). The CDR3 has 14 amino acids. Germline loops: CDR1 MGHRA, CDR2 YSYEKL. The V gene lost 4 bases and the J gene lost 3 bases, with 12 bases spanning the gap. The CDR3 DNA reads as TGCGCCAGCAGCCGATACAGGGTGGACACTGAAGCTTTCTTT. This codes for CASSRYRVDTEAFF.

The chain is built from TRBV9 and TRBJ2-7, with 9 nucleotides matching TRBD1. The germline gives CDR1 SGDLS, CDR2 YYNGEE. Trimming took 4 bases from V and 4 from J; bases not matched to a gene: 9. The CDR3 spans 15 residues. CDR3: CASSPRGQGGYEQYF. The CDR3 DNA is TGTGCCAGCAGCCCCCGGGGACAGGGAGGGTACGAGCAGTACTTC.